Reported below is one T cell receptor beta chain. Its specificity is not known. CDR3 length equals 16 residues. Between the trimmed V and J ends, which lost 3 bases and 1 base, there was a span of 13 bases. Germline lookup yields CDR1 DFQATT and CDR2 SNEGSKA (reference sequence). The data belong to a study of CD8+CD57+ T cells in acquired aplastic anemia. Study details: Sorted CD4+ and CD8+ cells yielded roughly 3.2 ug of DNA on average. In CD4+ cells, healthy donors produced an average of approximately 9.9 million reads.

Genomic DNA, the template, was used for profiling of the TCR beta VDJ and CDR3. TCRdb called the reads again in MiXCR, with one record for every CDR3 protein. The sample contains approximately 200,000 distinct CDR3 sequences, 61% of which appear only once. Whole-study findings and limits: In CD8+ cells, Simpson's diversity showed no significant difference between patients and controls.

The clonotype originates from a human donor in good health. This chain connects TRBV20-1 to TRBJ1-6, with a possible D match to TRBD1 (6 bases). Sequenced sample: sorted CD4+, CD8+, or CD8+CD57+ T cells (not recorded which) from PBMCs. CDR3 amino acids: CSASSGARSYNSPLHF. DNA of the CDR3: TGCAGTGCTAGCTCGGGGGCGCGTTCCTATAATTCACCCCTCCACTTT.